The entry below gives a single TCR beta chain sequence along with its context. The target of this receptor is not known. No qualities accompany the bases; no much larger clone lies one base away. This record comes from a study of identical twins (dated by TCRdb to about 2016). About the full investigation: To test whether fetal clonotypes persist, this study deep-sequenced TCR alpha and beta repertoires from monozygotic twins, from unrelated adults of various ages, and from cord blood. Replicate twin experiments were performed at different times using different library preparation protocols to rule out contamination. The investigation overall reported the following: In beta out-of-frame sequences, excess twin sharing was weaker, because having fewer shared sequences lowered the signal-to-noise ratio. Zero-insertion analyses could be partly confounded by invariant T cells such as MAIT and iNKT, although diverse VJ usage argued against such confounding for most clonotypes. Fewer insertions were carried by abundant cord blood beta clonotypes, a similar but weaker trend appeared in young adult naive repertoires, and no such trend appeared in memory repertoires. Recombination models systematically underestimated out-of-frame TCR alpha sharing in monozygotic twins but agreed with sharing between unrelated individuals. Compared with coincidental sharing between unrelated individuals, out-of-frame TCR alpha sequences shared between twins had an excess of sequences with low generation probability. Because the same donors could not be followed over many years, conclusions were based on cross-sectional statistical analysis.

The CDR3 sequence holds 14 residues, the cysteine and phenylalanine included. The only DNA kept is the CDR3, 42 bases in frame from the first base. Relative to germline, V is missing 5 bases and J is missing 3 bases, with 5 bases of the junction outside any gene match. The germline V gene (reference sequence) yields DFQATT for CDR1 and SNEGSKA for CDR2. Libraries came from 5' RACE. The run used an Illumina HiSeq 2000. Template switching introduced a universal primer binding site; the final cDNA contained a unique molecular identifier, enabling accurate counting of TCR cDNA molecules. Specific primers in the conserved constant-segment region were used to synthesize first-strand cDNA for TCR alpha and beta chains. To control for contamination, each cDNA library was double barcoded with a SMART-Mk sample barcode plus Illumina barcodes. Two successive PCR steps introduced TruSeq adapter sequences along with Illumina sample barcodes. The TCR alpha and beta cDNA libraries were sequenced on the Illumina HiSeq platform using custom primers. The original methods were these. MiGEC processed the raw reads to extract unique molecular identifiers, while MiXCR was used to determine the CDR3 positions. Recombination models were inferred per individual with the repgenHMM and IGoR tools using an EM algorithm. The tcR package in R was used for shared clonotype analysis, with sharing normalized by the product of cloneset sizes. Out-of-frame nonproductive sequences were analyzed to study raw recombination free of thymic and clonal selection effects. TCRdb reanalyzed the raw reads on its own, using fastp at Q25 for trimming and MiXCR for clone calling, and kept in-frame beta chains. Rows are unified per CDR3 protein, each entry keeping the most common DNA and genes. These V and J calls rely on TCRdb rather than the paper's analysis. For this sample the table gives about 720,000 distinct CDR3 sequences, of which 15% to 20% were detected only once. Around 13% of the sample is held by the ten biggest clonotypes.

Every donor in the study was a healthy Caucasian. The twin cohort consisted of three pairs of female monozygotic twins, all aged roughly 18 to 29 years. The RNA used for TCR libraries was isolated from peripheral blood mononuclear cells. This sample was shared with a second study, whose subject was T cells expressing NK-cell markers. That second publication adds: Three sorted T-cell subsets (CD3+CD56+NKG2C+, CD3+CD56+NKG2C- and CD3+CD56-NKG2C+) from fewer than 10 donors had their TCR beta-chain repertoires profiled. Seven of the eight sequenced donors were HCMV-seropositive and one was HCMV-seronegative. In several experiments an anti-gammadeltaTCR antibody was added to restrict sorting to alphabetaTCR-expressing T cells. In roughly 6 donors, the dominant CD3+CD56+NKG2C+ clonotypes ranked among the top 10 CD8+ clonotypes, making up about 1.0-8% of CD8+ T cells. Those dominant clonotypes were again the most abundant among CD3+CD56-NKG2C+ cells in a handful of donors, at roughly 25-60.1%. It remained unclear whether the expanded NKG2C-expressing T cell clones were specific for HCMV antigens. The study sequenced eight donors, all healthy volunteers chosen at random: three men and five women. HCMV-specific IgG was detected in serum with a commercial ELISA kit to determine HCMV serostatus. For several donors, bulk peripheral blood T-cell repertoires were also sequenced from unsorted PBMC. MIGEC was used to demultiplex reads and group reads by UMI, and MiTCR was used to assemble and quantify clonotypes. Only TCR cDNA sequences supported by at least two reads were kept to exclude erroneous sequences. The tcR package was used for downstream repertoire analysis, and clonotypes were matched across fractions by CDR3 nucleotide sequence plus V segment. VDJmatch was used to annotate antigen specificity against VDJdb, with one amino acid substitution allowed in CDR3.

This receptor was obtained from a woman under 30 in good health. The V gene is TRBV20-1 and the J gene is TRBJ2-7; TRBD2 aligns with 12 central bases. The sequenced sample consisted of PBMCs. The nucleotide sequence reads as follows: TGCAGTGCTTACGGACTAGCGGGGTACTACGAGCAGTACTTC. This encodes CSAYGLAGYYEQYF.